This T cell receptor (beta chain) was retrieved from a study of T cells in Graves' hyperthyroidism and ophthalmopathy. V dropped 2 bases and J dropped 2; count of bases not matched to a gene: 4. This CDR3 is built from 16 residues. CDR1 and CDR2 (germline): MNHNS, SASEGT. RNA transcripts were the template for amplifying TCR beta CDR3 regions. A set of HTBI primers served as the primers for a first-round RT-PCR of the TCR CDR3. TCRdb redid the calling of the multiplex PCR reads with MiXCR, one entry per CDR3 protein. Of 240,000 or so distinct CDR3 sequences detected, approximately 16% appear once; the ten largest clones hold 28%. Isolation of PBMCs was performed on around 9.8 ml fresh peripheral blood. Study observations and caveats: Among thyroid clonotypes expanded above 0.001, most also appeared in blood. Ophthalmopathy was identified by the model a median around 6.3 months ahead of onset.

This clonotype was recorded many times. Its antigen is unidentified. Sequencing input: blood. V and J are TRBV6-1 and TRBJ2-1, with 9 bases identical to TRBD1. This TCR derives from a young woman with Graves' ophthalmopathy. In DNA, the CDR3 is TGTGCCAGCAGTGAAATAGGACAGGGGCCCTACAATGAGCAGTTCTTC. Amino acid sequence: CASSEIGQGPYNEQFF.